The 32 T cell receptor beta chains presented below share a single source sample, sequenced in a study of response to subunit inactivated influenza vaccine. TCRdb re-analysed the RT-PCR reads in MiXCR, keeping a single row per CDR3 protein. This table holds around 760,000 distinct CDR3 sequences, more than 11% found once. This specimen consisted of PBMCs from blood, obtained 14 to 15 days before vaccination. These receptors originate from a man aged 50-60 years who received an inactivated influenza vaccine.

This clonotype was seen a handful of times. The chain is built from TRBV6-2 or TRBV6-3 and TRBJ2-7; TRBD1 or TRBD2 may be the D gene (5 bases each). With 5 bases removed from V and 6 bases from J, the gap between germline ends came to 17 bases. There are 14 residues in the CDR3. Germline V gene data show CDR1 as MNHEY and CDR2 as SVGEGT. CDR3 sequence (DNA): TGTGCCAGCAGTCCTTCGGGGACCACGAGCGAGCAGTACTTC. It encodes CASSPSGTTSEQYF.

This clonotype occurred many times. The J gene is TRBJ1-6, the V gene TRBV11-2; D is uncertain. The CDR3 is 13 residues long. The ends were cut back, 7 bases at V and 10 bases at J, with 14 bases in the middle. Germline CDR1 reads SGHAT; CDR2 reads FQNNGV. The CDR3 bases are TGTGCCAGCATCCTATGGGGTGGGTCACCCCTCCACTTT. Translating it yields CASILWGGSPLHF.

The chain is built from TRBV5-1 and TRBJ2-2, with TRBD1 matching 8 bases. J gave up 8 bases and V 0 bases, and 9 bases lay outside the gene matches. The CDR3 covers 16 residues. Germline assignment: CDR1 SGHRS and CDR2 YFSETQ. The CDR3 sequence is CASSLDHQGATGELFF. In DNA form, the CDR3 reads TGCGCCAGCAGCTTGGACCATCAGGGGGCGACGGGGGAGCTGTTTTTT.

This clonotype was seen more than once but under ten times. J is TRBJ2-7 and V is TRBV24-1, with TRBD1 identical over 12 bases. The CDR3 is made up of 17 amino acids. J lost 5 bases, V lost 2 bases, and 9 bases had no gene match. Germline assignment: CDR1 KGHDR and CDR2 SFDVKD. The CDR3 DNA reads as TGTGCCACCAGTGATTGCTATCGGGACAGGGGGCCTGACGAGCAGTACTTC. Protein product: CATSDCYRDRGPDEQYF.

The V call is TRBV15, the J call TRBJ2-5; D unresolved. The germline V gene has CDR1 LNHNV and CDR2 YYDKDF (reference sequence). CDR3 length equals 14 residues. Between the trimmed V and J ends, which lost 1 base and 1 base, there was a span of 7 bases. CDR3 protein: CATSRGRTQETQYF. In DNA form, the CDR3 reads TGTGCCACCAGCAGAGGGAGAACCCAAGAGACCCAGTACTTC.

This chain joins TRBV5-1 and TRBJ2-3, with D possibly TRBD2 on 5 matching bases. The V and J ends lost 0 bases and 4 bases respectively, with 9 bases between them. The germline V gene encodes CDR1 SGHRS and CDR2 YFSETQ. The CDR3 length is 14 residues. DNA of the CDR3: TGCGCCAGCAGCTTGGCAAGAGCGGCAGATACGCAGTATTTT. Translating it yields CASSLARAADTQYF.

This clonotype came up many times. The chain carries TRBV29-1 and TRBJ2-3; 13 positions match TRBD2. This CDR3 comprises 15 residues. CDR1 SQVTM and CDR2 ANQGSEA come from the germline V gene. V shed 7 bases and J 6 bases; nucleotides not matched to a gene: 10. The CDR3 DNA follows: TGCAGCGGAAGACGACTAGCGGGAGGAGGGGATACGCAGTATTTT. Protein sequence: CSGRRLAGGGDTQYF.

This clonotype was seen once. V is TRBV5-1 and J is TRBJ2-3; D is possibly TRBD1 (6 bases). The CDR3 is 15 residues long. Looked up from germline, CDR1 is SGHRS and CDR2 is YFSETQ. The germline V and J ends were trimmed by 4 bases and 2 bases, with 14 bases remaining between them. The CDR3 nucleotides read TGCGCCAGCAGCCTCCGGACAGAGTACACAGATACGCAGTATTTT. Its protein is CASSLRTEYTDTQYF.

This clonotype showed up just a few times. CDR3 amino acids: CSATQGAVIYEQYF. As DNA, the CDR3 is TGCAGTGCAACACAAGGAGCAGTTATCTACGAGCAGTACTTC. V usage is TRBV20-1 and J usage is TRBJ2-7; D is uncertain. Germline V gene sequence: CDR1 DFQATT, CDR2 SNEGSKA (reference sequence). The CDR3 is made up of 14 amino acids. V gave up 6 bases and J gave up 3 bases, with 18 bases separating them.

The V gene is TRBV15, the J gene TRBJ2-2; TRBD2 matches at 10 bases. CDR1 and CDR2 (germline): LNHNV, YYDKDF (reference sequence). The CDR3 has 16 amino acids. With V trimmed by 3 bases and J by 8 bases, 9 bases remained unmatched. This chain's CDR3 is CATSSLLAGAVGELFF. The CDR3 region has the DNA TGTGCCACCAGCAGTCTCCTAGCGGGAGCGGTAGGGGAGCTGTTTTTT.

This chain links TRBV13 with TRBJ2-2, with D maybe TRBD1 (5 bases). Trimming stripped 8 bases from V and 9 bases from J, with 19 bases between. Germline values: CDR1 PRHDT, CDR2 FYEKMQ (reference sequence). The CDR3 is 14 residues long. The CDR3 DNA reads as TGTGCCAGCGGCTCCAGGGTGCTTACTTGGGAGCTGTTTTTT. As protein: CASGSRVLTWELFF.

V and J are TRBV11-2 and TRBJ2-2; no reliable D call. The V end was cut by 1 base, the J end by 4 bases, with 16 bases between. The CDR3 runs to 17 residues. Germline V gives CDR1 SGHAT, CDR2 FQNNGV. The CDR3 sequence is CASSLVFHGSITGELFF. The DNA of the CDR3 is TGTGCCAGCAGCTTAGTTTTCCACGGCTCGATCACCGGGGAGCTGTTTTTT. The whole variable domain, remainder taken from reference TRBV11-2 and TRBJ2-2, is EAGVAQSPRYKIIEKRQSVAFWCNPISGHATLYWYQQILGQGPKLLIQFQNNGVVDDSQLPKDRFSAERLKGVDSTLKIQPAKLEDSAVYLCASSLVFHGSITGELFFGEGSRLTVL.

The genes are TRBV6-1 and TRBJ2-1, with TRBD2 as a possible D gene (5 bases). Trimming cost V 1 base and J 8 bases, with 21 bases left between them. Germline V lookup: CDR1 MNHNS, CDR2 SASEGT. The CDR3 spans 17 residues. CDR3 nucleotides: TGTGCCAGCAGTGAAGATAGCGCTGAGATCTCGGGCGATGAGCAGTTCTTC. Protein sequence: CASSEDSAEISGDEQFF.

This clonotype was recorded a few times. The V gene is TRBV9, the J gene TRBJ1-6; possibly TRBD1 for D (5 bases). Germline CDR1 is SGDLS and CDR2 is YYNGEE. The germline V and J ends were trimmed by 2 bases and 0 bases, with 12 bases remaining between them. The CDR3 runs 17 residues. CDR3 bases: TGTGCCAGCAGCGTCGGGACCGTTAGCTCCTATAATTCACCCCTCCACTTT. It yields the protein CASSVGTVSSYNSPLHF. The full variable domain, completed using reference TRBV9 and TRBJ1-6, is DSGVTQTPKHLITATGQRVTLRCSPRSGDLSVYWYQQSLDQGLQFLIQYYNGEERAKGNILERFSAQQFPDLHSELNLSSLELGDSALYFCASSVGTVSSYNSPLHFGNGTRLTVT.

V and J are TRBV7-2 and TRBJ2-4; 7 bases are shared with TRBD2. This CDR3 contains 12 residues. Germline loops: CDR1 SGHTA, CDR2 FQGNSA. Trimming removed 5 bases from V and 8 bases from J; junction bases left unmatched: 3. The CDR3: CASSPGRDIQYF. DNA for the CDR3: TGTGCCAGCAGCCCGGGGAGGGACATTCAGTACTTC.

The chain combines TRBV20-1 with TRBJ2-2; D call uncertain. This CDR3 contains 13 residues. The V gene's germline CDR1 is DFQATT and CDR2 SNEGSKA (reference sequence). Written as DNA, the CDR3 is TGCAGAGCCCCAGCGCCAAACACCGGGGAGCTGTTTTTT. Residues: CRAPAPNTGELFF.

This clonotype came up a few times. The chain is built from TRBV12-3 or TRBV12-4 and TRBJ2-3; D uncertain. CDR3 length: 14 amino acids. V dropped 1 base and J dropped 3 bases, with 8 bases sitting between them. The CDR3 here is CASSLVPRTDTQYF. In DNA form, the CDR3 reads TGTGCCAGCAGTTTAGTCCCGCGGACAGATACGCAGTATTTT.

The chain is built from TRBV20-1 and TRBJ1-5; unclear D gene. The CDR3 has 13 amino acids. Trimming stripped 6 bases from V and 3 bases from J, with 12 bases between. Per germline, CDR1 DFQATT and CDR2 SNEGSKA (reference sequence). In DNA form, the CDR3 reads TGCAGTGCGGAGGGAGGGAACAATCAGCCCCAGCATTTT. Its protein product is CSAEGGNNQPQHF.

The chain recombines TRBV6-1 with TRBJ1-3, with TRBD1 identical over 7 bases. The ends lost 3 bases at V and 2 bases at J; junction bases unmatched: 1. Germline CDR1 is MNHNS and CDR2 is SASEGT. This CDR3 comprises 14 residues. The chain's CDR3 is CASSDRGTGNTIYF. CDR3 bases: TGTGCCAGCAGTGACAGGGGGACTGGAAACACCATATATTTT.

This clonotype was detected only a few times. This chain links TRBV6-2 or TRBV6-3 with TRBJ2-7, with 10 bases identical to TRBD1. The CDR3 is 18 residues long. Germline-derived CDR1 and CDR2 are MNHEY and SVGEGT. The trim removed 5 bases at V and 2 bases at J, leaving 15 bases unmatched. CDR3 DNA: TGTGCCAGCAGTCCTATCCCGGGACAGGGGACTATTACCTACGAGCAGTACTTC. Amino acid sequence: CASSPIPGQGTITYEQYF.

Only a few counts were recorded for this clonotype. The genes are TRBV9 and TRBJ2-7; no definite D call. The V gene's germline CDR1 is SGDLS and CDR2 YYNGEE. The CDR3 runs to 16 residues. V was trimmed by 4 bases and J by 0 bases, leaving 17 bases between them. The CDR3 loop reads CASSSHGSLSSYEQYF. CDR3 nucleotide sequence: TGTGCCAGCAGCAGCCACGGGTCCCTGAGCTCCTACGAGCAGTACTTC.

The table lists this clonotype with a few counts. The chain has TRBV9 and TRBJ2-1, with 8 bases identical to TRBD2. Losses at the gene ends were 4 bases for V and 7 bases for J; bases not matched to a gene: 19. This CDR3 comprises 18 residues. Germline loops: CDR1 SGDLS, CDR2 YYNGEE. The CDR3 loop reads CASSPRPAGATDGNEQFF. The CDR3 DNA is TGTGCCAGCAGCCCCAGACCAGCGGGAGCTACGGACGGGAATGAGCAGTTCTTC.

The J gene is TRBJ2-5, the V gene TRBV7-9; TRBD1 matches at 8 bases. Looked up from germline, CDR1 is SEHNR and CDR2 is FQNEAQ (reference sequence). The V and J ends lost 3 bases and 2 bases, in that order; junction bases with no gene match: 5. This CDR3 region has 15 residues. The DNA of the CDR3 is TGTGCCAGCAGCTTCGCCCACAGGGGGCAAGAGACCCAGTACTTC. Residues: CASSFAHRGQETQYF. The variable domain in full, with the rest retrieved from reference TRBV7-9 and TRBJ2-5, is DTGVSQNPRHKITKRGQNVTFRCDPISEHNRLYWYRQTLGQGPEFLTYFQNEAQLEKSRLLSDRFSAERPKGSFSTLEIQRTEQGDSAMYLCASSFAHRGQETQYFGPGTRLLVL.

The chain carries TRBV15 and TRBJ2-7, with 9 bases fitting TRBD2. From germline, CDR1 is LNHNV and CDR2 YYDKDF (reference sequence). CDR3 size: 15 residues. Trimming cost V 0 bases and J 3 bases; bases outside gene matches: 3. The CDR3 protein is CATSRELAGNYEQYF. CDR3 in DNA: TGTGCCACCAGCAGAGAACTAGCGGGTAACTACGAGCAGTACTTC. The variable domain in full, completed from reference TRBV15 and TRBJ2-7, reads DAMVIQNPRYQVTQFGKPVTLSCSQTLNHNVMYWYQQKSSQAPKLLFHYYDKDFNNEADTPDNFQSRRPNTSFCFLDIRSPGLGDTAMYLCATSRELAGNYEQYFGPGTRLTVT.

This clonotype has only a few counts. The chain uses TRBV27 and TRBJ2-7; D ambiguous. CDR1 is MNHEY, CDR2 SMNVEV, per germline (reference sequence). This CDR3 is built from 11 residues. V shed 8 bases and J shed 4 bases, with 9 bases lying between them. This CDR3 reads CASGHKYEQYF. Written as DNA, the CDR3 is TGTGCCAGCGGCCACAAGTACGAGCAGTACTTC.

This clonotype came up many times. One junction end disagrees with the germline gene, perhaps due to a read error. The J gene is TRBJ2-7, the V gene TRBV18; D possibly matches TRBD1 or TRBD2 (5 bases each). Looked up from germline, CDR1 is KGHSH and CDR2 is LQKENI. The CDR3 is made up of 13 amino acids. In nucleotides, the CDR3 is TGCGCCAGCAGCGCTGGGACCAGCTACGAGCAGTACTTC. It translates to CASSAGTSYEQYF.

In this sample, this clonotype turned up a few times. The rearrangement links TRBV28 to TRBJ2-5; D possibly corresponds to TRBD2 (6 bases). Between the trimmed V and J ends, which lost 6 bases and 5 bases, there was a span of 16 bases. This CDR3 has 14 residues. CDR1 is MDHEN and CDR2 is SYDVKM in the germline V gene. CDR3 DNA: TGTGCCAGCAGAGACTCCCGGGGGTGGGAGACCCAGTACTTC. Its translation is CASRDSRGWETQYF.

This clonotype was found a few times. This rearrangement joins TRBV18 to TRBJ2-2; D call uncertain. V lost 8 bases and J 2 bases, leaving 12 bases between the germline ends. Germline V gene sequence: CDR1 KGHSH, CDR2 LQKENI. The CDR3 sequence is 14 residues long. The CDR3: CASLLSPNTGELFF. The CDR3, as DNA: TGTGCCAGCCTACTCAGTCCTAACACCGGGGAGCTGTTTTTT.

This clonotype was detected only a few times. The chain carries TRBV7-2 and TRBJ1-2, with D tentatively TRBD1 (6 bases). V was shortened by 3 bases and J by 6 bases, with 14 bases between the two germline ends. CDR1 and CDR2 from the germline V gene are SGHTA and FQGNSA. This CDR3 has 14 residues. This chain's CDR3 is CASSFSRGSHGYTF. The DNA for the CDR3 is TGTGCCAGCAGCTTTTCCAGGGGTTCTCATGGCTACACCTTC.

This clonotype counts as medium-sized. DNA of the CDR3: TGTGCCAGCAGCTCATACCGGGACTCCGTCAATGAGCAGTTCTTC. This sequence encodes CASSSYRDSVNEQFF. V is TRBV11-2 and J is TRBJ2-1, with D possibly TRBD2 on 6 matching bases. This CDR3 has 15 residues. Trimming left V 4 bases short and J 6 bases short, with 16 bases between. The germline CDR1 and CDR2 sequences are SGHAT and FQNNGV.

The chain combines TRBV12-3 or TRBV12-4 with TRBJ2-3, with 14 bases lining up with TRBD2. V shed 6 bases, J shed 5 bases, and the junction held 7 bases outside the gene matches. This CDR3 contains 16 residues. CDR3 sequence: CASSEKTSGRGDTQYF. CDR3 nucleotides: TGTGCCAGCAGCGAAAAGACTAGCGGGAGGGGAGATACGCAGTATTTT.

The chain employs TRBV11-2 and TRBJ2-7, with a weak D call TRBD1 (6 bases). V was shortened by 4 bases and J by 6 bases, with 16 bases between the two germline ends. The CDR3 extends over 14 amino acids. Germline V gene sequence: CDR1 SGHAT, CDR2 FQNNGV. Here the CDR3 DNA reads TGTGCCAGCAGCTCAGAACAGGGTTTTGCCGAGCAGTACTTC. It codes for CASSSEQGFAEQYF.